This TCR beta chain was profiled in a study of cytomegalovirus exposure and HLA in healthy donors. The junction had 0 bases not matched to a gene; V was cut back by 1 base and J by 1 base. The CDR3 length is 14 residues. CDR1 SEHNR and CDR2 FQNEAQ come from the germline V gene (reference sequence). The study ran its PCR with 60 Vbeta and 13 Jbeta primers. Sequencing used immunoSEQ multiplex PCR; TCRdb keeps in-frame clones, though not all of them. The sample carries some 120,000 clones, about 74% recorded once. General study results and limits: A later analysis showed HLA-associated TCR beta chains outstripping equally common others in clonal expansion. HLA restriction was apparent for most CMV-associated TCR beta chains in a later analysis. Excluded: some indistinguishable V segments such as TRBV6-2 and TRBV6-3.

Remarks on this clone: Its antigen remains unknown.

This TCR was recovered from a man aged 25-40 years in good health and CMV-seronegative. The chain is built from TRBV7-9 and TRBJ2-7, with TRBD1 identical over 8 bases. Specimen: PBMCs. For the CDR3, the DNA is TGTGCCAGCAGCTTAGACAGGGGGTCCTACGAGCAGTACTTC. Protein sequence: CASSLDRGSYEQYF. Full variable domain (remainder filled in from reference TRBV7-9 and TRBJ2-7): DTGVSQNPRHKITKRGQNVTFRCDPISEHNRLYWYRQTLGQGPEFLTYFQNEAQLEKSRLLSDRFSAERPKGSFSTLEIQRTEQGDSAMYLCASSLDRGSYEQYFGPGTRLTVT.